This is a list of T cell receptor beta chains from one sample in a study of blood T cells in healthy people across ages. TCRdb re-derived calls from the 5' RACE reads in MiXCR, one entry per CDR3 protein. This table has approximately 850,000 distinct CDR3 sequences, 55% to 70% appearing once. The specimen was blood. All receptors derive from a man aged 25-45 years in good health. Both conserved end residues are part of each CDR3. The D gene is left open where the match is weak. Size is omitted from some rows. Given values are once, few, many or a class for expanded clones.

abundance: few
j_gene: TRBJ2-7
v_gene: TRBV20-1
d_gene: .
CDR3nt: TGCAGTGCCGGAGGAGCTTGGACCTCGAGCTCCTACGAGCAGTACTTC
CDR3aa: CSAGGAWTSSSYEQYF

abundance: .
j_gene: TRBJ1-2
v_gene: TRBV29-1
d_gene: TRBD1
CDR3nt: TGCAGCGTTGAAATGGACAGGGGTCATGGCTACACCTTC
CDR3aa: CSVEMDRGHGYTF

abundance: .
j_gene: TRBJ2-3
v_gene: TRBV29-1
d_gene: .
CDR3nt: TGCAGCGTTGATCCAGGGCCGGTAGATACGCAGTATTTT
CDR3aa: CSVDPGPVDTQYF

abundance: .
j_gene: TRBJ1-5
v_gene: TRBV4-3
d_gene: TRBD1
CDR3nt: TGCGCCAGCAGCTTAGTGAGAGGGGGCCGCCAGCCCCAGCATTTT
CDR3aa: CASSLVRGGRQPQHF

abundance: .
j_gene: TRBJ2-6
v_gene: TRBV18
d_gene: .
CDR3nt: TGTGCCAGCTCCCAACTGATTTTAAAAGATACTGGGGCCAACGTCCTGACTTTC
CDR3aa: CASSQLILKDTGANVLTF

abundance: few
j_gene: TRBJ2-4
v_gene: TRBV12-3/TRBV12-4
d_gene: TRBD2
CDR3nt: TGTGCCAGCGGGGGGGGTGAGGGCCTAGACATTCAGTACTTC
CDR3aa: CASGGGEGLDIQYF

abundance: .
j_gene: TRBJ2-7
v_gene: TRBV28
d_gene: .
CDR3nt: TGTGCCAGCAGTGACGGCCGGACAGCCCTCTACGAGCAGTACTTC
CDR3aa: CASSDGRTALYEQYF

abundance: .
j_gene: TRBJ2-5
v_gene: TRBV7-2
d_gene: .
CDR3nt: TGTGCCAGCAGCTCCTCGACGATTCGGGAGACCCAGTACTTC
CDR3aa: CASSSSTIRETQYF

abundance: .
j_gene: TRBJ2-6
v_gene: TRBV6-5
d_gene: .
CDR3nt: TGTGCCAGCAGTTACATCGGAGGTGGGGCCAACGTCCTGACTTTC
CDR3aa: CASSYIGGGANVLTF

abundance: .
j_gene: TRBJ1-2
v_gene: TRBV6-4
d_gene: .
CDR3nt: TGTGCCAGCAGTGTCTCAGGAGGAGGGTCTCACAGTGGCTACACCTTC
CDR3aa: CASSVSGGGSHSGYTF

abundance: .
j_gene: TRBJ2-7
v_gene: TRBV29-1
d_gene: .
CDR3nt: TGCAGCGTTGAAGAAGGGGGACTTTCCTACAATGAGCAGTACTTC
CDR3aa: CSVEEGGLSYNEQYF

abundance: once
j_gene: TRBJ2-7
v_gene: TRBV10-3
d_gene: TRBD2
CDR3nt: TGTGCCATCAGAGTAGCGGGAGATGGCAACGAGCAGTACTTC
CDR3aa: CAIRVAGDGNEQYF

abundance: few
j_gene: TRBJ2-3
v_gene: TRBV12-3/TRBV12-4
d_gene: .
CDR3nt: TGTGCCAGCAGTGTCGGAGTGACCGGAGATATGCAGTATTTT
CDR3aa: CASSVGVTGDMQYF

abundance: .
j_gene: TRBJ1-1
v_gene: TRBV20-1
d_gene: TRBD1
CDR3nt: TGCAGTGCTAGGGGCCCCGGGACAGGAGACGGGACTGAAGCTTTCTTT
CDR3aa: CSARGPGTGDGTEAFF

abundance: .
j_gene: TRBJ1-4
v_gene: TRBV29-1
d_gene: .
CDR3nt: TGCAGCGTTTCTGACAGCGCCACTTTGTTTGGTAAACTGTTTTTT
CDR3aa: CSVSDSATLFGKLFF

abundance: .
j_gene: TRBJ1-4
v_gene: TRBV20-1
d_gene: .
CDR3nt: TGCAGTGCCATGCAGAGCCCCAGTGATGAAAAACTGTTTTTT
CDR3aa: CSAMQSPSDEKLFF

abundance: .
j_gene: TRBJ2-2
v_gene: TRBV20-1
d_gene: TRBD2
CDR3nt: TGCAGTGCAAGCCCTAGCGGAAGCAACACCGGGGAGCTGTTTTTT
CDR3aa: CSASPSGSNTGELFF

abundance: .
j_gene: TRBJ1-2
v_gene: TRBV7-9
d_gene: TRBD1
CDR3nt: TGTGCCAGCACCCCACTGATTCAGGGGGCCAACTATGGCTACACCTTC
CDR3aa: CASTPLIQGANYGYTF

abundance: .
j_gene: TRBJ2-4
v_gene: TRBV27
d_gene: .
CDR3nt: TGCGCCAGCAGTTTATCCTTCGCCCTAGCCAAAAACATTCAGTACTTC
CDR3aa: CASSLSFALAKNIQYF

abundance: .
j_gene: TRBJ2-3
v_gene: TRBV11-1
d_gene: TRBD1
CDR3nt: TGTGCCAGCAGCGCAGAACAGGGGACAGATACGCAGTATTTT
CDR3aa: CASSAEQGTDTQYF

abundance: few
j_gene: TRBJ2-3
v_gene: TRBV9
d_gene: .
CDR3nt: TGTGCCAGCAGCGTGGGGACCCGCACAGATACGCAGTATTTT
CDR3aa: CASSVGTRTDTQYF

abundance: few
j_gene: TRBJ2-7
v_gene: TRBV7-9
d_gene: .
CDR3nt: TGTGCCAGCAGCTTCCCGCCCTCCTACGAGCAGTACTTC
CDR3aa: CASSFPPSYEQYF

abundance: .
j_gene: TRBJ2-1
v_gene: TRBV4-2
d_gene: .
CDR3nt: TGTGCCAGCAGCCAAGATAGGGGTGGGAATAGCGACAATGAGCAGTTCTTC
CDR3aa: CASSQDRGGNSDNEQFF

abundance: .
j_gene: TRBJ2-2
v_gene: TRBV24-1
d_gene: .
CDR3nt: TGTGCCACCAGTGATGCTGACAGGCCCGGGGAGCTGTTTTTT
CDR3aa: CATSDADRPGELFF

abundance: .
j_gene: TRBJ2-7
v_gene: TRBV20-1
d_gene: TRBD1
CDR3nt: TGCAGTGCAACCGGGACAGGTGTAACCTACGAGCAGTACTTC
CDR3aa: CSATGTGVTYEQYF

abundance: .
j_gene: TRBJ1-2
v_gene: TRBV7-2
d_gene: .
CDR3nt: TGTGCCAGCAGCTTCCGGGGACGGGGGTACTATGGCTACACCTTC
CDR3aa: CASSFRGRGYYGYTF

abundance: .
j_gene: TRBJ1-2
v_gene: TRBV10-3
d_gene: .
CDR3nt: TGTGCCATCAGAGAGGCAGGCATCAATGGCTACACCTTC
CDR3aa: CAIREAGINGYTF

abundance: .
j_gene: TRBJ1-2
v_gene: TRBV6-6
d_gene: .
CDR3nt: TGTGCCAGCAGTTCCCCACCGGGAGGGCCTTACACCTTC
CDR3aa: CASSSPPGGPYTF

abundance: .
j_gene: TRBJ1-1
v_gene: TRBV20-1
d_gene: .
CDR3nt: TGCAGTGCTACCACGAACACTGAAGCTTTCTTT
CDR3aa: CSATTNTEAFF

abundance: few
j_gene: TRBJ1-5
v_gene: TRBV20-1
d_gene: .
CDR3nt: TGCAGTGCCAGGGACGATAGCAATCAGCCCCAGCATTTT
CDR3aa: CSARDDSNQPQHF

abundance: .
j_gene: TRBJ2-1
v_gene: TRBV12-3/TRBV12-4
d_gene: TRBD2
CDR3nt: TGTGCCAGCAGTTTGAGGATCGGGACTAGTGGGAATGAGCAGTTCTTC
CDR3aa: CASSLRIGTSGNEQFF

abundance: few
j_gene: TRBJ1-5
v_gene: TRBV27
d_gene: TRBD1
CDR3nt: TGTGCCAGCAGTATGGACAGGAATCAGCCCCAGCATTTT
CDR3aa: CASSMDRNQPQHF

abundance: once
j_gene: TRBJ2-7
v_gene: TRBV3-1
d_gene: .
CDR3nt: TGTGCCAGCAGCCAAGGGGTTTATGAAGGGAACGAGCAGTACTTC
CDR3aa: CASSQGVYEGNEQYF

abundance: .
j_gene: TRBJ1-2
v_gene: TRBV6-5
d_gene: TRBD1
CDR3nt: TGTGCCAGCAGTTACTCTGCTCCCGGGACAGGGGAGGGATATGGCTACACCTTC
CDR3aa: CASSYSAPGTGEGYGYTF

abundance: .
j_gene: TRBJ2-7
v_gene: TRBV15
d_gene: .
CDR3nt: TGTGCCACCAGCGGGAAGGCAGGGGTACACGAGCAGTACTTC
CDR3aa: CATSGKAGVHEQYF

abundance: .
j_gene: TRBJ2-1
v_gene: TRBV28
d_gene: .
CDR3nt: TGTGCCAGCGGCCAAGGCGGGCAGGGCCCCGATGAGCAGTTCTTC
CDR3aa: CASGQGGQGPDEQFF

abundance: .
j_gene: TRBJ2-7
v_gene: TRBV18
d_gene: .
CDR3nt: TGTGCCAGCTCACCAGTGACTAGGGTCGAGCAGTACTTC
CDR3aa: CASSPVTRVEQYF

abundance: .
j_gene: TRBJ2-3
v_gene: TRBV6-5
d_gene: .
CDR3nt: TGTGCCAGCAGTACCCAGGCCGGGGTAGATACGCAGTATTTT
CDR3aa: CASSTQAGVDTQYF

abundance: .
j_gene: TRBJ2-3
v_gene: TRBV6-5
d_gene: .
CDR3nt: TGTGCCAGCAGTAACCGGGGTCACGGTCTAGATACGCAGTATTTT
CDR3aa: CASSNRGHGLDTQYF

abundance: .
j_gene: TRBJ1-4
v_gene: TRBV11-3
d_gene: TRBD1
CDR3nt: TGTGCCAGCAGCATCCTTTCCTTACAGGGGATTAATGAAAAACTGTTTTTT
CDR3aa: CASSILSLQGINEKLFF

abundance: few
j_gene: TRBJ2-7
v_gene: TRBV6-6
d_gene: TRBD1
CDR3nt: TGTGCCAGCAGTTACTCAGGGGACAGGGCCTACGAGCAGTACTTC
CDR3aa: CASSYSGDRAYEQYF

abundance: .
j_gene: TRBJ2-7
v_gene: TRBV3-1
d_gene: .
CDR3nt: TGTGCCAGCAGCCAATACGAGGGCGAGCAGTACTTC
CDR3aa: CASSQYEGEQYF

abundance: few
j_gene: TRBJ2-7
v_gene: TRBV6-5
d_gene: .
CDR3nt: TGTGCCACCCTCAATATAGGGGGCTACGAGCAGTACTTC
CDR3aa: CATLNIGGYEQYF

abundance: .
j_gene: TRBJ2-5
v_gene: TRBV2
d_gene: .
CDR3nt: TGTGCCAGCAGTGAAACAGGGCGGTCCGAGACCCAGTACTTC
CDR3aa: CASSETGRSETQYF

abundance: .
j_gene: TRBJ2-3
v_gene: TRBV20-1
d_gene: .
CDR3nt: TGCAGTGCTAGAGGCAATACGCAGTATTTT
CDR3aa: CSARGNTQYF

abundance: .
j_gene: TRBJ2-7
v_gene: TRBV5-1
d_gene: TRBD1
CDR3nt: TGCGCCAGCGCGGAGCAGGGGGCTATGGAGCAGTACTTC
CDR3aa: CASAEQGAMEQYF